The clone carrying this T cell receptor beta chain showed up many times. The sample belongs to a study of CD8 T cells in ankylosing spondylitis. Germline values: CDR1 DFQATT, CDR2 SNEGSKA (reference sequence). Trimming stripped 0 bases from V and 3 bases from J, with 15 bases between. The CDR3 length is 15 residues. TCRdb re-called the 5' RACE reads with MiXCR, one entry per CDR3 protein. The table lists hundreds of thousands of distinct CDR3 sequences, approximately 9% of them singletons. This TCR was sampled from a male donor with ankylosing spondylitis or in good health (not recorded which). The sequencing sample was made of blood, either unsorted or a sorted T cell fraction (not recorded which). The chain employs TRBV20-1 and TRBJ2-7, with a weak D call TRBD1 (5 bases). The DNA for the CDR3 is TGCAGTGCTAGAGATCGGCGACAGACGAGCTACGAGCAGTACTTC. Translation: CSARDRRQTSYEQYF.